The 26 T cell receptor beta chains listed next were all sequenced from one sample in a study of T-cell reconstitution after alpha-beta-depleted transplantation in children. TCRbeta library preparation incorporated unique molecular identifiers. TCRdb re-called the PCR reads with MiXCR, one entry per CDR3 protein. The sample lists some 490,000 distinct CDR3 sequences; around 13% were seen once. Specimen: PBMCs from the stem cell graft donor, collected from the stem cell graft. These receptors originate from a human donor who donated a stem cell graft to a child with combined immunodeficiency.

The chain links TRBV20-1 to TRBJ2-6; possibly TRBD2 for D (6 bases). The CDR3 covers 17 residues. Germline assignment: CDR1 DFQATT and CDR2 SNEGSKA (reference sequence). Trimming stripped 0 bases from V and 4 bases from J, with 16 bases between. The CDR3 loop is CSARDIRTTFGANVLTF. CDR3 nucleotide sequence: TGCAGTGCTAGAGATATACGGACTACCTTCGGGGCCAACGTCCTGACTTTC.

In its sample, this clonotype was seen a few times. The chain combines TRBV12-5 with TRBJ2-3; D is possibly TRBD1 (6 bases). CDR1 LGHNT and CDR2 FRNRAP come from the germline V gene. The CDR3 has 14 residues. The V end was cut by 5 bases, the J end by 6 bases, with 15 bases between. The CDR3 here is CASGPDSGDDTQYF. The CDR3 nucleotides are TGTGCTAGTGGTCCGGACAGTGGGGACGATACGCAGTATTTT.

This clonotype appeared many times. Written as DNA, the CDR3 is TGTGCCAGCAGCATCCCGTCCCCACCTAGGGCCAATGAGCAGTTCTTC. This translates into CASSIPSPPRANEQFF. J is TRBJ2-1 and V is TRBV11-2; no clear D. CDR3 size: 16 residues. The ends were cut back, 5 bases at V and 6 bases at J, with 20 bases in the middle. Germline loops: CDR1 SGHAT, CDR2 FQNNGV.

V and J are TRBV2 and TRBJ2-3; possibly TRBD1 for D (6 bases). Trimming took off 4 bases at V and 1 base at J, with 15 bases between the two ends. The CDR3 is made up of 16 amino acids. Germline CDR1 is SNHLY and CDR2 is FYNNEI. Here the CDR3 reads CASSGWSQGGTDTQYF. The CDR3 DNA follows: TGTGCCAGCAGTGGTTGGTCACAGGGTGGCACAGATACGCAGTATTTT.

The V and J genes are TRBV12-3 or TRBV12-4 and TRBJ1-6, with TRBD1 identical over 8 bases. The V and J ends lost 3 bases and 8 bases, in that order; junction bases with no gene match: 3. The CDR3 is 14 residues long. This CDR3 reads CASSFQGAYSPLHF. The CDR3 nucleotides read TGTGCCAGCAGTTTCCAGGGGGCTTATTCACCCCTCCACTTT.

This clonotype came up many times. The V gene is TRBV24-1, the J gene TRBJ2-7, with D perhaps matching TRBD1 (6 bases). V lost 7 bases and J lost 1, with 16 bases in between. This CDR3 contains 15 residues. The V gene's germline CDR1 is KGHDR and CDR2 SFDVKD. The CDR3 DNA reads TGTGCCACCAGCCTACCTCTGGACAGTTCCTACGAGCAGTACTTC. This gives the protein CATSLPLDSSYEQYF.

The genes are TRBV6-2 or TRBV6-3 and TRBJ2-1; D possibly matches TRBD1 or TRBD2 (5 bases each). CDR3 length: 14 amino acids. Germline assignment: CDR1 MNHEY and CDR2 SVGEGT. Trimming took off 8 bases at V and 0 bases at J, with 11 bases between the two ends. The CDR3 sequence: CASCRDHSYNEQFF. CDR3 sequence (DNA): TGTGCCAGCTGCAGGGACCACTCCTACAATGAGCAGTTCTTC.

This clonotype was counted between two and nine times. J is TRBJ2-1 and V is TRBV2; 7 positions match TRBD2. V shed 4 bases, J shed 10 bases, and the junction held 4 bases outside the gene matches. The CDR3 is 12 residues long. Germline values: CDR1 SNHLY, CDR2 FYNNEI. The CDR3 nucleotides are TGTGCCAGCAGTGGGGAGGGATACGAGCAGTTCTTC. This gives the protein CASSGEGYEQFF.

This clonotype was counted many times. The V gene is TRBV20-1, the J gene TRBJ2-7, with TRBD2 identical over 9 bases. V was clipped by 1 base and J by 0 bases; unmatched bases: 10. The CDR3 is made up of 17 amino acids. The germline V gene encodes CDR1 DFQATT and CDR2 SNEGSKA (reference sequence). CDR3 sequence (DNA): TGCAGTGCTAGAGTCATAGCGGGAGTACCACCCTCCTACGAGCAGTACTTC. Its protein is CSARVIAGVPPSYEQYF.

Only a few counts were recorded for this clonotype. The chain uses TRBV2 and TRBJ2-7; the D gene is possibly TRBD2 (5 bases). Deletions cut 7 bases from V and 3 bases from J, with 13 bases between. From germline, CDR1 is SNHLY and CDR2 FYNNEI. CDR3 length: 13 amino acids. The CDR3: CASTPGERYEQYF. The CDR3 bases are TGTGCCAGCACGCCCGGGGAGCGCTACGAGCAGTACTTC. Using reference TRBV2 and TRBJ2-7 for the parts outside the CDR3, the full variable domain is EPEVTQTPSHQVTQMGQEVILRCVPISNHLYFYWYRQILGQKVEFLVSFYNNEISEKSEIFDDQFSVERPDGSNFTLKIRSTKLEDSAMYFCASTPGERYEQYFGPGTRLTVT.

The table lists this clonotype with many counts. The chain has TRBV11-3 and TRBJ2-1; no clear D. Germline assignment: CDR1 SGHNT and CDR2 YENEEA. The CDR3 sequence is 10 residues long. V was clipped by 2 bases and J by 13 bases, with 6 bases between them. The CDR3 reads CASSLRSQFF. CDR3 DNA sequence: TGTGCCAGCAGCTTACGATCCCAGTTCTTC.

Many counts were recorded for this clonotype. This chain joins TRBV5-1 and TRBJ1-1, with D possibly being TRBD1 (6 bases). The CDR3 is made up of 13 amino acids. Trimming took 5 bases from V and 7 from J, leaving 15 bases between them. The germline CDR1 and CDR2 sequences are SGHRS and YFSETQ. The CDR3 sequence is CASREGVGLEAFF. The CDR3 DNA reads TGCGCCAGCAGGGAGGGGGTCGGACTTGAAGCTTTCTTT.

V usage is TRBV7-6 and J usage is TRBJ1-1; D unresolved. This CDR3 region has 13 residues. CDR1 is SGHVS and CDR2 is FNYEAQ in the germline V gene. V lost 5 bases and J 5 bases, leaving 12 bases between the germline ends. In DNA form, the CDR3 reads TGTGCCAGCAGCACTCTAACAAGGACTGAAGCTTTCTTT. It encodes CASSTLTRTEAFF.

This chain connects TRBV4-2 to TRBJ2-2, with 15 bases lining up with TRBD2. Trimming removed 4 bases from V and 6 bases from J; junction bases left unmatched: 6. This CDR3 is built from 17 residues. Germline CDR1 reads LGHNA; CDR2 reads YNFKEQ. Here the CDR3 reads CASSPRTSGGAPGELFF. The CDR3, as DNA: TGTGCCAGCAGCCCACGGACTAGCGGGGGGGCCCCCGGGGAGCTGTTTTTT.

There are a few counts of this clonotype. The chain carries TRBV30 and TRBJ2-3; D not certain. The CDR3 totals 10 residues. The germline V gene has CDR1 GTSNPN and CDR2 SVGIG (reference sequence). V was trimmed by 5 bases and J by 3 bases, leaving 3 bases between them. DNA of the CDR3: TGTGCCTGGGAGACAGATACGCAGTATTTT. Amino acids: CAWETDTQYF.

The chain combines TRBV12-3 or TRBV12-4 with TRBJ2-1; TRBD2 might be the D (6 bases). CDR3 size: 16 residues. Trimming took off 5 bases at V and 0 bases at J, with 14 bases between the two ends. For the CDR3, the DNA is TGTGCCAGCAGTAACCGAAATAGCGGCTCCTACAATGAGCAGTTCTTC. It specifies CASSNRNSGSYNEQFF.

This clonotype was recorded a few times. This sequence joins TRBV5-1 and TRBJ2-1, with 8 nucleotides matching TRBD1. The CDR3 is 16 residues long. Germline CDR1 is SGHRS and CDR2 is YFSETQ. With 2 bases clipped from V and 0 bases from J, the junction kept 4 bases outside the gene matches. This CDR3 is CASSFLGQASYNEQFF. In DNA form, the CDR3 reads TGCGCCAGCAGCTTTTTGGGACAGGCCTCCTACAATGAGCAGTTCTTC.

The CDR3 protein is CASSYHVLAGGKGGYEQYF. Written as DNA, the CDR3 is TGCGCCAGCAGCTATCACGTACTAGCGGGGGGCAAAGGCGGTTACGAGCAGTACTTC. J is TRBJ2-7 and V is TRBV4-3; TRBD2 aligns across 12 bases. V trimming: 5 bases; J trimming: 4 bases; junction bases outside the gene matches: 18. CDR3 length: 19 amino acids. Looked up from germline, CDR1 is LGHNA and CDR2 is YSLEER.

This clonotype showed up many times. V is TRBV20-1 and J is TRBJ2-2; D gene uncertain. Germline CDR1 and CDR2: DFQATT and SNEGSKA (reference sequence). The CDR3 sequence is 13 residues long. Trimming cost V 6 bases and J 8 bases, with 16 bases left between them. The CDR3 sequence is CSAEVDPAGELFF. The CDR3 DNA reads as TGCAGTGCAGAAGTAGACCCTGCGGGGGAGCTGTTTTTT.

This clonotype was observed many times. The chain is built from TRBV2 and TRBJ2-7; weak D call: TRBD1 (5 bases). CDR1 and CDR2 (germline): SNHLY, FYNNEI. V lost 5 bases and J lost 6, with 14 bases in between. This CDR3 has 13 amino acids. This chain's CDR3 is CASSLLRAREQYF. The CDR3 DNA follows: TGTGCCAGCAGTCTCCTCAGGGCCCGCGAGCAGTACTTC.

This clonotype showed up many times. The rearrangement joins TRBV27 to TRBJ2-7; 7 bases fit TRBD1. The V gene end was trimmed by 5 bases and the J gene end by 5 bases; junction bases not matched to a gene: 3. From germline, CDR1 is MNHEY and CDR2 SMNVEV (reference sequence). The CDR3 consists of 12 residues. The DNA for the CDR3 is TGTGCCAGCAGTACGACAGGGAACGAGCAGTACTTC. Its protein is CASSTTGNEQYF.

Written as DNA, the CDR3 is TGCAGTGCTAGGCCTTACCGGGGCCAAAGCTCCTACGAGCAGTACTTC. It translates to CSARPYRGQSSYEQYF. The chain uses TRBV20-1 and TRBJ2-7; either TRBD1 or TRBD2 may supply D (5 bases each). The length of the CDR3 is 16 residues. Trimming took 3 bases from V and 0 from J, leaving 18 bases between them. The germline CDR1 and CDR2 sequences are DFQATT and SNEGSKA (reference sequence).

This clonotype showed up just a few times. The chain joins TRBV12-3 or TRBV12-4 to TRBJ2-1, with D tentatively TRBD2 (6 bases). The V and J ends lost 6 bases and 12 bases respectively, with 12 bases between them. The CDR3 totals 11 residues. CDR3 region: CASSPGGRQFF. CDR3 coding DNA: TGTGCCAGCAGCCCCGGGGGTCGGCAGTTCTTC.

The table lists this clonotype with a few counts. The chain has TRBV4-3 and TRBJ2-3; D ambiguous. This CDR3 has 15 amino acids. CDR1 is LGHNA and CDR2 is YSLEER in the germline V gene. V was pared by 4 bases and J by 4 bases, with 15 bases between. CDR3 bases: TGCGCCAGCAGCCTAGACCTCGGAAGCGCAGATACGCAGTATTTT. It yields the protein CASSLDLGSADTQYF.

This clonotype was detected ten times or more. The gene calls are TRBV12-3 or TRBV12-4 and TRBJ1-5; 8 bases map to TRBD1. V was clipped by 6 bases and J by 5 bases; unmatched bases: 3. The CDR3 totals 13 residues. The CDR3 sequence is CASRTGVHQPQHF. The CDR3 DNA reads as TGTGCCAGCAGGACAGGGGTTCATCAGCCCCAGCATTTT.

At least ten counts were recorded for this clonotype. The rearrangement links TRBV7-9 to TRBJ2-7; TRBD1 or TRBD2 may be the D gene (7 bases each). Looked up from germline, CDR1 is SEHNR and CDR2 is FQNEAQ (reference sequence). There are 13 residues in the CDR3. Trimming cost V 5 bases and J 8 bases, with 16 bases left between them. Here the CDR3 DNA reads TGTGCCAGCAGCCGGGGGGAGGGGGCCAAGCAGTACTTC. As protein: CASSRGEGAKQYF.